The T cell receptor (beta chain) described here comes from a study of early stage breast cancer tumors. Trimming removed 0 bases from V and 4 bases from J, with 16 bases in between. The CDR3 length is 17 residues. CDR1 SQVTM and CDR2 ANQGSEA come from the germline V gene. The table came from immunoSEQ multiplex PCR; TCRdb's copy has only in-frame clones and leaves some out. The data show about 48,000 clones, with roughly four fifths seen just once and about 1.3% held by the top ten. Sequenced material: blood. The rearrangement joins TRBV29-1 to TRBJ2-6; weak D call: TRBD1 (6 bases). This receptor was obtained from a person aged 45 to 60 with breast cancer. The DNA of the CDR3 is TGCAGCGTTGAAGAGTACAGGGAAGGTTCCGGGGCCAACGTCCTGACTTTC. It yields the protein CSVEEYREGSGANVLTF.